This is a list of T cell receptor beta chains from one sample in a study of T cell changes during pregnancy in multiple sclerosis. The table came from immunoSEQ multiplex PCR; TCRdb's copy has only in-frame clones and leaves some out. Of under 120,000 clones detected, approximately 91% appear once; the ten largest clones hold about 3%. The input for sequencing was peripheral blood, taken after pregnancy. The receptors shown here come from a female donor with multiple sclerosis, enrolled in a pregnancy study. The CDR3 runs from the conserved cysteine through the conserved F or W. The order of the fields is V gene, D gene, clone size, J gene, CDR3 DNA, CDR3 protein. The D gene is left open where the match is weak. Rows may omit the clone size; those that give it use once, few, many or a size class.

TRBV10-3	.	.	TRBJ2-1	TGTGCCATCAGTGTCATGCGGGGAGAGGCTGAGCAGTTCTTC	CAISVMRGEAEQFF
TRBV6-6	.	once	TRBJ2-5	TGTGCCAGCAGTTCCCTCGACGGGGGTCAAGAGACCCAGTACTTC	CASSSLDGGQETQYF
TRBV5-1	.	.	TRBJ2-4	TGCGCCAGCAGCTTTATCCAGGGTCAAAACATTCAGTACTTC	CASSFIQGQNIQYF
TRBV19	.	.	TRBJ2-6	TGTGCCAGTAGTATCCTACTGGCTGGGGCCAACGTCCTGACTTTC	CASSILLAGANVLTF
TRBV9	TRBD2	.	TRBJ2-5	TGTGCCAGCAGCACCCCACTAGCGGGGGTTCAAGAGACCCAGTACTTC	CASSTPLAGVQETQYF
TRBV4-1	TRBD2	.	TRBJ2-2	TGCGCCAGCAGCCAGGGTCTAGCGGGGGGTATTACCGGGGAGCTGTTTTTT	CASSQGLAGGITGELFF
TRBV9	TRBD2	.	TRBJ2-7	TGTGCCAGCAGCGCTAGCGGGGGGGGTTCCTACGAGCAGTACTTC	CASSASGGGSYEQYF
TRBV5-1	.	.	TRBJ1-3	TGCGCCAGCAGCTTGGAGCCCCAAGTCTCTGGAAACACCATATATTTT	CASSLEPQVSGNTIYF
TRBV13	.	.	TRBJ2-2	TGTGCCAGCAGCTTAGCGAGCACCGGGGAGCTGTTTTTT	CASSLASTGELFF
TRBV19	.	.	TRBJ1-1	TGTGCCAGTAGATACCAAAGGGGACAAGACACTGAAGCTTTCTTT	CASRYQRGQDTEAFF
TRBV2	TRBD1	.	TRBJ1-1	TGTGCCAGCAGTGGACAGGGGCTCACTGAAGCTTTCTTT	CASSGQGLTEAFF
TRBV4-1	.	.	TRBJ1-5	TGCGCCAGCAGCCACACCTCGGCGGGACCTAATCAGCCCCAGCATTTT	CASSHTSAGPNQPQHF
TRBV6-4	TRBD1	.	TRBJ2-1	TGTGCCAGCAGTGATACAGGGGGGAAGCAGTTCTTC	CASSDTGGKQFF
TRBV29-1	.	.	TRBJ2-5	TGCAGCGTGCGGCCCCAAGAGACCCAGTACTTC	CSVRPQETQYF
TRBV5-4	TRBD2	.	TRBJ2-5	TGTGCCAGCAGCGCCCCTCTAGCGGGGGTGCAAGAGACCCAGTACTTC	CASSAPLAGVQETQYF
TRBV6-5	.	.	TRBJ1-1	TGTGCCAGCAGTGAAGACTACGAAGCTTTCTTT	CASSEDYEAFF
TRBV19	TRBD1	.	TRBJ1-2	TGTGCCAGTAGTGCCCGGGACAGACTTTATGGCTACACCTTC	CASSARDRLYGYTF
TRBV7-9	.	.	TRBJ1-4	TGTGCCAGCAGCATCAGGGCGACGGAAAAACTGTTTTTT	CASSIRATEKLFF
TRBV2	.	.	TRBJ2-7	TGTGCCAGCAGACAGGGTAAGGGTTATGCCTACGAGCAGTACTTC	CASRQGKGYAYEQYF
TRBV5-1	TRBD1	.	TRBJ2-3	TGCGCCAGCAGCTTTTCAGGGGGTAAAGATACGCAGTATTTT	CASSFSGGKDTQYF
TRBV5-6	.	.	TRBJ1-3	TGTGCCAGCCATCTCGCCCGGAGGGTCGGATGGGACACCATATATTTT	CASHLARRVGWDTIYF
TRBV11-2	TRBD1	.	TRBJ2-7	TGTGCCAGCAGCCGTTGGCAGGACAGGGGGTCCCACGAGCAGTACTTC	CASSRWQDRGSHEQYF
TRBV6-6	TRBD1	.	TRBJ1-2	TGTGCCAGCAGTACCGCCGGGACAGGGGGCCGCGGCTACACCTTC	CASSTAGTGGRGYTF
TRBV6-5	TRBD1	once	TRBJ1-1	TGTGCCAGCAGATCCGACAGGGTCACTGAAGCTTTCTTT	CASRSDRVTEAFF
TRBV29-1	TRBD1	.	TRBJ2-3	TGCAGCGTTGGGCAGGGGGCGTCGAACACAGATACGCAGTATTTT	CSVGQGASNTDTQYF
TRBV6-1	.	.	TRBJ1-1	TGTGCCAGCAGTGTATCCCCGGGGGACACTGAAGCTTTCTTT	CASSVSPGDTEAFF
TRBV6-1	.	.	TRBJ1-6	TGTGCCAGCAGTGAAGCGGCCTTGACCCTCCACTTT	CASSEAALTLHF
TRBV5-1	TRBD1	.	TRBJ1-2	TGCGCCAGCAGCCGAGGGCCGACAGGGGGCGCGCATGGCTACACCTTC	CASSRGPTGGAHGYTF
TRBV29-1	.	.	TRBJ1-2	TGCAGCGTTGAACGACGGGACTATGGCTACACCTTC	CSVERRDYGYTF
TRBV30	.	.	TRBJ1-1	TGTGCCTGGAGCCGCCGTCGAAGAGAGATCACTGAAGCTTTCTTT	CAWSRRRREITEAFF
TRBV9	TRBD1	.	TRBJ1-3	TGTGCCAGCAGCGTTGAGAGGGGGCTATCAGGAAACACCATATATTTT	CASSVERGLSGNTIYF
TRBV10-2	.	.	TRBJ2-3	TGCGCCAGCAGTAGCGCTAGCAGCGCCACAGATACGCAGTATTTT	CASSSASSATDTQYF
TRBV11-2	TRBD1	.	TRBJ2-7	TGTGCCAGCAGCCCCCGCCTGGACAGGGGAGACTACGAGCAGTACTTC	CASSPRLDRGDYEQYF
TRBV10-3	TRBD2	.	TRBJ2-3	TGTGCCATCAGTGAGTCATGGCGGGGGAGTGGTTCGAGCACAGATACGCAGTATTTT	CAISESWRGSGSSTDTQYF
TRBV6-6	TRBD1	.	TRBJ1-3	TGTGCCAGCAGTTACGAGGAGGGGGCGGCTGGAAACACCATATATTTT	CASSYEEGAAGNTIYF
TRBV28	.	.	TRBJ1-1	TGTGCCAGCTTCAACGTCCGACGGACTAACACTGAAGCTTTCTTT	CASFNVRRTNTEAFF
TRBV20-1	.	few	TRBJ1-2	TGCAGTGCTAGTAGACAGTATGGCTACACCTTC	CSASRQYGYTF
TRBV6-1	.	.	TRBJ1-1	TGTGCCAGCCCACCGTGGCAGCTATCTAGTGAAGCTTTCTTT	CASPPWQLSSEAFF
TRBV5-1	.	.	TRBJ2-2	TGCGCCAGCAGCCCGGGGACAAACACCGGGGAGCTGTTTTTT	CASSPGTNTGELFF
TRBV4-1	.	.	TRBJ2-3	TGCGCCAGCAGCAAGCCTGGGCTAGCATCAGATACGCAGTATTTT	CASSKPGLASDTQYF